These T cell receptor beta chains were read from a single sample in a study of T cell repertoires in cytomegalovirus infection. MiXCR, run by TCRdb on the reads, gives a single entry per CDR3 protein. The table has some 150,000 distinct CDR3 sequences, around 20% seen once. The sample taken for sequencing was PBMCs. The receptor source for this set is a human donor in good health (CMV status not recorded). Some clones in this sample may be carry-over from other donors' samples. Both conserved end residues are part of each CDR3. A D gene is named only where the DNA matches it firmly. Clone size, where shown, is once, few, many, or a class for clones that have expanded.

CDR3 protein,CDR3 DNA,D gene,CDR3 length,clone size,V gene,J gene
CASSQETGTSGSDYYEQYF,TGCGCCAGCAGCCAAGAGACAGGGACTAGCGGGAGTGACTACTACGAGCAGTACTTC,TRBD2,19,few,TRBV4-1,TRBJ2-7
CASGSPRDGELFF,TGTGCTAGTGGTTCCCCCAGGGACGGGGAGCTGTTTTTT,NA,13,many,TRBV12-5,TRBJ2-2
CASSLALMTGSYEQYF,TGTGCCAGCAGTTTGGCCCTCATGACAGGCTCCTACGAGCAGTACTTC,NA,16,NA,TRBV28,TRBJ2-7
CASSADRGTYTEAFF,TGTGCCAGCAGCGCCGACAGGGGAACGTACACTGAAGCTTTCTTT,TRBD1,15,few,TRBV11-1,TRBJ1-1
CASSYSGTTNEKLFF,TGTGCCAGCAGTTACTCCGGGACAACTAATGAAAAACTGTTTTTT,NA,15,few,TRBV6-5,TRBJ1-4
CASSFQGDNQPQHF,TGTGCCAGCAGTTTCCAAGGCGACAATCAGCCCCAGCATTTT,NA,14,few,TRBV28,TRBJ1-5
CASSGSGSSYNEQFF,TGTGCCAGCAGCGGGAGCGGGAGTTCCTACAATGAGCAGTTCTTC,TRBD2,15,NA,TRBV7-2,TRBJ2-1
CAISTGVGGYTF,TGTGCCATCAGTACAGGGGTCGGCGGCTACACCTTC,TRBD1,12,NA,TRBV10-3,TRBJ1-2
CASSPLGTGFNSGNTIYF,TGTGCCAGCAGCCCCCTCGGGACAGGCTTCAACTCTGGAAACACCATATATTTT,TRBD1,18,NA,TRBV5-5,TRBJ1-3
CASSTQPEGTEAFF,TGCGCCAGCAGCACCCAACCAGAGGGCACTGAAGCTTTCTTT,NA,14,NA,TRBV5-1,TRBJ1-1
CASSFVQLNSRSGNTIYF,TGTGCCAGCAGTTTCGTACAGCTAAATTCCCGCTCTGGAAACACCATATATTTT,NA,18,NA,TRBV28,TRBJ1-3
CASSFGRLATNEKLFF,TGCGCCAGCAGCTTTGGACGCCTCGCAACTAATGAAAAACTGTTTTTT,NA,16,NA,TRBV5-1,TRBJ1-4
CASSLLPGPLNQPQHF,TGTGCCAGCAGTTTACTCCCGGGACCCCTGAATCAGCCCCAGCATTTT,NA,16,NA,TRBV28,TRBJ1-5
CASSLGRVTQYF,TGTGCCAGCAGCTTAGGCCGGGTGACCCAGTACTTC,NA,12,few,TRBV7-2,TRBJ2-5
CASSSTGHKETQCF,TGTGCCAGCAGCTCGACAGGGCACAAAGAGACCCAGTGCTTC,TRBD1,14,NA,TRBV7-2,TRBJ2-5
CAWSRDGRNTEAFF,TGTGCCTGGAGTAGGGACGGGAGAAACACTGAAGCTTTCTTT,NA,14,NA,TRBV30,TRBJ1-1
CASSYEGQSYEQYF,TGTGCCAGCAGTTACGAGGGACAGTCCTACGAGCAGTACTTC,TRBD1,14,NA,TRBV6-5,TRBJ2-7
CATRWNYEQYF,TGTGCCACCAGATGGAACTACGAGCAGTACTTC,NA,11,few,TRBV6-6,TRBJ2-7
CASSSTGTRDYEQYF,TGTGCCAGCAGTAGCACCGGGACACGGGACTACGAGCAGTACTTC,NA,15,NA,TRBV28,TRBJ2-7
CASSSPGLADSSYEQYF,TGTGCCAGCAGCTCACCGGGACTAGCGGATAGCTCCTACGAGCAGTACTTC,TRBD2,17,NA,TRBV28,TRBJ2-7
CASSLEGAPGEQYF,TGCGCCAGCAGCTTAGAGGGGGCGCCGGGTGAGCAGTACTTC,TRBD1,14,few,TRBV5-1,TRBJ2-7
CASSLYGNSNQPQHF,TGTGCCAGCAGTTTATACGGGAATAGCAATCAGCCCCAGCATTTT,NA,15,few,TRBV28,TRBJ1-5
CASSFGQGASVDQPQHF,TGTGCCAGCAGTTTCGGACAGGGGGCGAGTGTGGATCAGCCCCAGCATTTT,TRBD1,17,NA,TRBV28,TRBJ1-5
CASSPIPREANYGYTF,TGTGCCAGCTCACCAATCCCCAGGGAGGCTAACTATGGCTACACCTTC,NA,16,NA,TRBV18,TRBJ1-2
CATSRGRQETQYF,TGTGCCACCAGCAGGGGCAGACAAGAGACCCAGTACTTC,NA,13,NA,TRBV15,TRBJ2-5
CASSLGATGQADTQYF,TGTGCCAGCAGCTTAGGAGCGACAGGGCAGGCAGATACGCAGTATTTT,TRBD1,16,NA,TRBV7-2,TRBJ2-3
CASSLGLNTGELFF,TGTGCCAGCAGCTTAGGACTGAACACCGGGGAGCTGTTTTTT,NA,14,many,TRBV7-2,TRBJ2-2
CATSGGGTGSYEQYF,TGTGCCACCAGTGGAGGGGGGACAGGCTCCTACGAGCAGTACTTC,TRBD1,15,few,TRBV24-1,TRBJ2-7
CASSFGPSTDTQYF,TGTGCCAGCAGTTTCGGACCTAGCACAGATACGCAGTATTTT,NA,14,few,TRBV28,TRBJ2-3
CASSADRVSYNEQFF,TGTGCCAGCAGTGCGGACAGGGTCTCCTACAATGAGCAGTTCTTC,TRBD1,15,NA,TRBV6-2/TRBV6-3,TRBJ2-1
CASSRDFSTDTQYF,TGTGCCAGCAGTAGGGACTTTAGCACAGATACGCAGTATTTT,NA,14,few,TRBV2,TRBJ2-3
CATSGTGDLAQHF,TGTGCCACCAGCGGGACAGGGGATCTGGCCCAGCATTTT,TRBD1,13,NA,TRBV24-1,TRBJ1-5
CASSYRTVAGSGANVLTF,TGTGCCAGCAGCTACCGGACAGTAGCAGGCTCTGGGGCCAACGTCCTGACTTTC,NA,18,many,TRBV7-2,TRBJ2-6
CASSVVLAGNEQFF,TGTGCCAGCAGTGTGGTACTAGCGGGAAATGAGCAGTTCTTC,TRBD2,14,few,TRBV12-3/TRBV12-4,TRBJ2-1
CASSLAGITEAFF,TGTGCCAGCAGCCTTGCAGGGATCACTGAAGCTTTCTTT,NA,13,many,TRBV14,TRBJ1-1
CATGTGLSYEQYF,TGTGCCACGGGGACAGGCCTCTCCTACGAGCAGTACTTC,TRBD1,13,NA,TRBV6-2/TRBV6-3,TRBJ2-7